A single T cell receptor beta chain is shown here with its context. Only in-frame clones appear in the TCRdb table, and some are missing; sequencing was by immunoSEQ multiplex PCR. The sample lists about 150,000 clones; approximately 94% were seen once. This record comes from a study of T cell responses to AZD1222 COVID-19 vaccine. Deletions cut 2 bases from V and 5 bases from J, with 17 bases between. The CDR3 covers 16 residues. Germline CDR1 reads SGHNT; CDR2 reads YENEEA. The rearrangement joins TRBV11-3 to TRBJ2-3; possibly TRBD1 or TRBD2 for D (5 bases each). This material consisted of peripheral blood, taken on day 0 of AZD1222 vaccination. The sequence derives from an adult in good health. The CDR3 protein is CASSLKGTGLRDTQYF. In nucleotides, the CDR3 is TGTGCCAGCAGCTTAAAGGGGACGGGGCTTAGAGATACGCAGTATTTT.